This TCR beta chain is drawn from a study of long-term antiretroviral therapy in people with HIV. General observations from the study: Despite increasing after ART, diversity remained lower than that of transplant donor controls.

Version v3.0 of the immunoSEQ assay ran at survey level. Profiling relied on immunoSEQ multiplex PCR, and the TCRdb table lists in-frame clones only, not all of them. The top ten hold 9.2% of the sample, which has about 20,000 clones, less than 95% seen once. Regarding this clone: What it binds is not known.

Germline V CDR1 and CDR2: SEHNR, FQNEAQ (reference sequence). The CDR3 is 15 amino acids. Germline trimming cut 4 bases from V and 1 base from J; bases unmatched to any gene: 5. This sequence was found in a woman in her 30s with HIV. J is TRBJ2-7 and V is TRBV7-9; TRBD1 aligns across 9 bases. Sequences were derived from unsorted PBMCs, sampled 4.4 years before starting antiretroviral therapy. The CDR3 protein is CASSYSGTGSYEQYF. In DNA, the CDR3 is TGTGCCAGCAGCTACTCCGGGACAGGGTCCTACGAGCAGTACTTC.